A selection of T cell receptor beta chains follows, all from one sample in a study of early T cells in non-severe SARS-CoV-2 infection. TCRdb processed the 5' RACE reads anew with MiXCR; each CDR3 protein has one entry. Of just under 30,000 distinct CDR3 sequences listed, about 5.5% are singletons. Sequencing input: whole blood. These receptor sequences come from an adult who was a healthcare worker with PCR-confirmed SARS-CoV-2 infection or an uninfected control (not recorded which). The CDR3 runs from the conserved cysteine through the conserved F or W. Each record gives: J gene, D gene, V gene, CDR3 length, clone size, CDR3 protein, CDR3 DNA. The D gene is left open where the match is weak. The size field is filled for only some rows; it gives once, few, many or a size class.

TRBJ2-1 | - | TRBV19 | 14 | - | CASRSGYPNNEQFF | TGTGCCAGCCGTTCAGGTTATCCAAACAATGAGCAGTTCTTC
TRBJ2-1 | - | TRBV20-1 | 13 | - | CSAKDTSYNEQFF | TGCAGTGCTAAAGATACTAGTTACAATGAGCAGTTCTTC
TRBJ2-1 | - | TRBV20-1 | 16 | many | CSASSRDTSRRVEQFF | TGCAGTGCTAGTTCCAGGGACACTAGCCGTCGGGTTGAGCAGTTCTTC
TRBJ1-2 | - | TRBV11-2 | 13 | many | CASSQYRDNGYTF | TGTGCCAGCAGCCAATACAGGGATAATGGCTACACCTTC
TRBJ2-3 | TRBD2 | TRBV4-3 | 16 | many | CASSQELAGGADTQYF | TGCGCCAGCAGCCAAGAACTAGCGGGAGGGGCAGATACGCAGTATTTT
TRBJ2-2 | - | TRBV6-5 | 15 | medium-sized | CASSYEYRSAGELFF | TGTGCCAGCAGTTACGAATACAGGAGTGCCGGGGAGCTGTTTTTT
TRBJ1-6 | TRBD1 | TRBV7-9 | 14 | - | CASSTGTGVSPLHF | TGTGCCAGCAGCACCGGGACAGGGGTTTCACCCCTCCACTTT
TRBJ1-2 | - | TRBV3-1 | 13 | many | CASSQTANYGYTF | TGTGCCAGCAGCCAAACAGCTAACTATGGCTACACCTTC
TRBJ1-1 | - | TRBV6-2/TRBV6-3 | 14 | many | CASSKHTGNTEAFF | TGTGCCAGCAGCAAGCATACAGGGAACACTGAAGCTTTCTTT
TRBJ2-3 | - | TRBV27 | 15 | many | CASSSQKPSTDTQYF | TGTGCCAGCAGTTCTCAGAAACCTAGCACAGATACGCAGTATTTT